Below are 25 T cell receptor beta chains sequenced from a single sample in a study of tumor-infiltrating lymphocytes in primary liver carcinoma. The source material, 20-30 mg of unsorted bulk tissue, was used to co-extract RNA and DNA. cDNA specific to TCR beta was made from around 450 ng of total RNA, with a constant-region primer employed for priming. A slightly modified ARM-PCR protocol with three nested multiplex PCR rounds produced these TCR beta libraries. Both of the initial two PCR rounds ran for about 9 cycles and employed TRBV1-TRBV30 forward primers alongside a C-beta reverse primer. TCRdb re-analysed the multiplex PCR reads in MiXCR, keeping a single row per CDR3 protein. Of fewer than 80,000 distinct CDR3 sequences listed, approximately 69% are singletons. The source material was tumor-adjacent normal liver tissue. The receptors were gathered from a man aged 35 to 55 with primary liver carcinoma and hepatitis B virus infection.

This clonotype was recorded many times. V and J are TRBV7-9 and TRBJ1-2, with 12 positions matching TRBD1. The CDR3 loop spans 14 amino acids. The ends lost 5 bases at V and 4 bases at J; junction bases unmatched: 2. Germline CDR1 is SEHNR and CDR2 is FQNEAQ (reference sequence). The chain's CDR3 is CASSTGQGAYGYTF. CDR3 in DNA: TGTGCCAGCAGCACGGGACAGGGGGCCTATGGCTACACCTTC.

For this clonotype: Given a much more abundant clone one base away, this may be a read error. This chain connects TRBV30 to TRBJ2-1, with unresolved D. The J call may be mistaken, given a closer DNA end match to TRBJ2-7. This CDR3 spans 11 amino acids. Germline CDR1 GTSNPN, CDR2 SVGIG (reference sequence). CDR3 amino acids: CAIRRSYEQYF. The CDR3 nucleotides read TGTGCCATTAGGAGAAGCTATGAGCAGTACTTC.

The gene calls are TRBV5-4 and TRBJ2-3; D ambiguous. This CDR3 spans 17 amino acids. V was cut by 6 bases and J by 0 bases, with 20 bases left in between. The germline V gene has CDR1 SGHNT and CDR2 YYREEE (reference sequence). In DNA, the CDR3 is TGTGCCAGCATTAACAGAGCCTCCGGAACTAGCACAGATACGCAGTATTTT. The encoded protein is CASINRASGTSTDTQYF. Full variable domain (rest looked up from reference TRBV5-4 and TRBJ2-3): ETGVTQSPTHLIKTRGQQVTLRCSSQSGHNTVSWYQQALGQGPQFIFQYYREEENGRGNFPPRFSGLQFPNYSSELNVNALELDDSALYLCASINRASGTSTDTQYFGPGTRLTVL.

On this clonotype: Germline and junction disagree at one end, which may indicate a read error. The rearrangement links TRBV14 to TRBJ2-7, with TRBD1 matching 8 bases. The V gene's germline CDR1 is SGHDN and CDR2 FVKESK. The CDR3 is 15 amino acids. CDR3 nucleotides: TGTGCCAGCAGCCGAGGACCGGGACAGGTCTACGAGCAGTGCTTC. Residues: CASSRGPGQVYEQCF.

As to this clonotype: One end of the junction fails to match germline, which may point to a read error. The V gene is TRBV29-1, the J gene TRBJ2-2, with a tentative D call TRBD1 (6 bases). CDR1 SQVTM and CDR2 ANQGSEA come from the germline V gene. The CDR3 covers 11 residues. This CDR3 is CSVQGFRGAVF. DNA for the CDR3: TGCAGCGTACAGGGTTTCCGGGGAGCTGTTTTT.

Points on this clonotype: Just one base apart from a much larger clone, this may be a read error. Here the CDR3 reads CASSQLSGLSYNEQSF. The DNA of the CDR3 is TGTGCCAGCAGCCAACTTAGCGGGCTCTCCTACAATGAGCAGTCCTTC. The V and J genes are TRBV4-2 and TRBJ2-1; 7 nucleotides agree with TRBD2. The CDR3 loop spans 16 amino acids. From germline, CDR1 is LGHNA and CDR2 YNFKEQ.

By proportion, this clonotype is medium-sized. V and J are TRBV11-2 and TRBJ2-2; D may match TRBD1 or TRBD2 (7 bases each). This CDR3 region has 14 residues. CDR1 SGHAT and CDR2 FQNNGV come from the germline V gene. Trimming cost V 2 bases and J 6 bases, with 10 bases left between them. DNA of the CDR3: TGTGCCAGCAGCTTACAGGGGGGGGCCGGGGAGCTGTTTTTT. Translated: CASSLQGGAGELFF.

Comment on this clonotype: An end of the junction does not agree with germline; a read error may underlie this. The genes are TRBV10-3 and TRBJ1-1; TRBD1 might be the D (6 bases). The CDR3 extends over 13 amino acids. Germline CDR1 and CDR2: ENHRY and SYGVKD. In nucleotides, the CDR3 is TGTGCCACCAAGGCAGGGGAGAACACTGAAGTTTTCTTT. It specifies CATKAGENTEVFF.

This sequence joins TRBV6-2 or TRBV6-3 and TRBJ2-7; perhaps TRBD2 as D (6 bases). This CDR3 region has 15 residues. V was trimmed by 6 bases and J by 4 bases, leaving 19 bases between them. CDR1 and CDR2 from the germline V gene are MNHEY and SVGEGT. The CDR3 DNA sequence: TGTGCCAGCAGCCATGAGACTAGTGGCCGTTACGAGCAGTACTTC. This gives the protein CASSHETSGRYEQYF.

This clonotype was picked up a small number of times. One junction end does not reproduce the germline sequence, and a read error may be involved. The rearrangement joins TRBV6-2 or TRBV6-3 to TRBJ1-5; D is unclear. The last part of the DNA fits TRBJ2-3 better; the J call may be wrong. The CDR3 has 15 residues. The germline gives CDR1 MNHEY, CDR2 SVGEGT. CDR3 in amino acids: CTSSLDGYSNQPQYF. The DNA for the CDR3 is TGTACCAGCAGTTTGGACGGTTATAGCAATCAGCCCCAGTATTTT.

This chain links TRBV4-3 with TRBJ2-7; possibly TRBD1 or TRBD2 for D (5 bases each). The germline V gene encodes CDR1 LGHNA and CDR2 YSLEER. V was pared by 4 bases and J by 1 base, with 23 bases between. CDR3 length: 18 amino acids. In DNA, the CDR3 is TGCGCCAGCAGCCGAGGTCATCCGCTGGGACGGGTTTCCTACGAGCAGTACTTC. Translation: CASSRGHPLGRVSYEQYF.

The rearrangement joins TRBV28 to TRBJ1-5; maybe TRBD1 (6 bases). V lost 3 bases and J 7 bases, leaving 13 bases between the germline ends. The CDR3 covers 14 residues. Germline V gives CDR1 MDHEN, CDR2 SYDVKM. The CDR3 sequence: CASSLKGGRQPQHF. Here the CDR3 DNA reads TGTGCCAGCAGTTTGAAAGGGGGAAGGCAGCCCCAGCATTTT.

The chain couples TRBV7-9 to TRBJ2-1, with no clear D. V lost 4 bases and J lost 9, with 13 bases in between. Germline V gene lookup returns CDR1 SEHNR and CDR2 FQNEAQ (reference sequence). There are 13 residues in the CDR3. The CDR3 DNA is TGTGCCAGCAGCTCAAGTTGGAAGAGTGAGCAGTTCTTC. Protein: CASSSSWKSEQFF.

Concerning this clonotype: A read error may account for a junction end that differs from germline. The gene calls are TRBV12-3 or TRBV12-4 and TRBJ1-2; possible D gene TRBD1, 5 bases. CDR3 length: 14 amino acids. Here the CDR3 DNA reads TGTACCAGCAGTTTTCGTGGGGGTAGCTATGGCTACACCTTC. It specifies CTSSFRGGSYGYTF.

Turning to this clonotype: The conserved phenylalanine or tryptophan is not found at the CDR3 terminus, so this likely reflects a read error. The V and J genes are TRBV29-1 and TRBJ2-3; the D gene is possibly TRBD2 (6 bases). Trimming removed 6 bases from V and 0 bases from J, with 10 bases in between. The CDR3 is made up of 13 amino acids. Germline CDR1 and CDR2: SQVTM and ANQGSEA. This CDR3 reads CSVTRGSTDTQYL. CDR3 DNA: TGCAGCGTGACTAGAGGGAGCACAGATACGCAGTATCTT.

On this clonotype itself: The junction shows a germline mismatch at one end, possibly a read error. V is TRBV29-1 and J is TRBJ2-7, with 9 bases lining up with TRBD2. This CDR3 contains 14 residues. The germline V gene encodes CDR1 SQVTM and CDR2 ANQGSEA. The CDR3 sequence: CSVVLAGVFYEQYF. The CDR3 DNA reads TGCAGTGTTGTTTTAGCGGGAGTATTCTACGAGCAGTACTTC.

The V call is TRBV13, the J call TRBJ2-7; TRBD1 aligns across 8 bases. This CDR3 spans 15 amino acids. The V segment lost 6 bases and the J segment 2 bases; nucleotides outside the gene matches: 9. From germline, CDR1 is PRHDT and CDR2 FYEKMQ (reference sequence). DNA for the CDR3: TGTGCCAGCAGTCCCCTACTGGACAGGGCCTACGAGCAGTACTTC. Amino acids: CASSPLLDRAYEQYF.

The rearrangement links TRBV6-2 or TRBV6-3 to TRBJ2-3, with 8 bases fitting TRBD2. This CDR3 is built from 18 residues. CDR1 is MNHEY and CDR2 is SVGEGT in the germline V gene. J gave up 4 bases and V 6 bases, and 18 bases lay outside the gene matches. The CDR3 DNA reads TGTGCCAGCAGCCTCTTCCGACTAACGGGAGCGGGGGCAGATACGCAGTATTTT. Its protein product is CASSLFRLTGAGADTQYF.

Note on this clonotype: One base away lies a much larger clone, so this may be a sequencing read error. The chain joins TRBV5-8 to TRBJ2-5, with 9 bases lining up with TRBD2. Germline CDR1 and CDR2: SGHTS and YDEGEE. The CDR3 is 16 residues long. The chain's CDR3 is CASTPLLAGVSEIQYF. CDR3 in DNA: TGTGCCAGCACTCCTTTGTTAGCGGGAGTTTCGGAGATCCAGTACTTC.

This clonotype was detected once. One junction end does not reproduce the germline sequence, and a read error may be involved. The J gene is TRBJ2-7, the V gene TRBV7-9; D uncertain. In germline, CDR1 is SEHNR, CDR2 FQNEAQ (reference sequence). This CDR3 is 12 amino acids long. The CDR3 DNA reads as TGTGACAGCAATCGGACGGACTACGAGCAGTACTTC. It encodes CDSNRTDYEQYF.

This clonotype has ten or more counts. J is TRBJ2-3 and V is TRBV12-3 or TRBV12-4; 14 bases agree with TRBD2. This CDR3 is 16 amino acids long. J gave up 11 bases and V 5 bases, and 12 bases lay outside the gene matches. CDR3 in DNA: TGTGCCAGCAGTCTACAAGGGACTAGCGGGAGCGTCGGGCAGTATTTT. It yields the protein CASSLQGTSGSVGQYF.

To note about this clonotype: The junction and the germline gene differ at one end; a read error may be behind it. For the CDR3, the DNA is TGTACCAGCAGCCCTAGTGTCGCCAGGGAGCTGTTTTTT. It codes for CTSSPSVARELFF. The chain recombines TRBV5-6 with TRBJ2-2, with unresolved D. This CDR3 spans 13 amino acids. Per the germline V gene, CDR1 is SGHDT and CDR2 is YYEEEE.

The genes are TRBV18 and TRBJ2-7; the match to TRBD2 covers 11 bases. The CDR3 has 16 amino acids. Germline CDR1 reads KGHSH; CDR2 reads LQKENI. V dropped 0 bases and J dropped 4; count of bases not matched to a gene: 5. In nucleotides, the CDR3 is TGTGCCAGCTCACCACCACAGACTAGCGGGAAGTACGAGCAGTACTTC. It is translated as CASSPPQTSGKYEQYF.

Ten or more counts support this clonotype. J is TRBJ2-5 and V is TRBV6-6; 9 nucleotides line up with TRBD1. With V trimmed by 0 bases and J by 5 bases, 7 bases remained unmatched. The CDR3 spans 16 residues. Germline-derived CDR1 and CDR2 are MNHNY and SVGAGI (reference sequence). The CDR3 DNA is TGTGCCAGCAGTTACTCGCGGTACAGGGGGCGGGAGACCCAGTACTTC. This translates into CASSYSRYRGRETQYF.

Concerning this clonotype itself: At one end, the junction sequence differs from germline, possibly due to a read error. The J gene is TRBJ2-1, the V gene TRBV11-2, with 7 positions matching TRBD1. CDR3 length: 19 amino acids. Germline CDR1 SGHAT, CDR2 FQNNGV. CDR3 sequence: CVSSLDGRFRGTLYYEQFF. For the CDR3, the DNA is TGTGTCAGCAGCTTAGATGGACGATTCAGGGGGACCCTTTACTATGAGCAGTTCTTC. The variable domain in full, with the rest retrieved from reference TRBV11-2 and TRBJ2-1, is EAGVAQSPRYKIIEKRQSVAFWCNPISGHATLYWYQQILGQGPKLLIQFQNNGVVDDSQLPKDRFSAERLKGVDSTLKIQPAKLEDSAVYLCVSSLDGRFRGTLYYEQFFGPGTRLTVL.